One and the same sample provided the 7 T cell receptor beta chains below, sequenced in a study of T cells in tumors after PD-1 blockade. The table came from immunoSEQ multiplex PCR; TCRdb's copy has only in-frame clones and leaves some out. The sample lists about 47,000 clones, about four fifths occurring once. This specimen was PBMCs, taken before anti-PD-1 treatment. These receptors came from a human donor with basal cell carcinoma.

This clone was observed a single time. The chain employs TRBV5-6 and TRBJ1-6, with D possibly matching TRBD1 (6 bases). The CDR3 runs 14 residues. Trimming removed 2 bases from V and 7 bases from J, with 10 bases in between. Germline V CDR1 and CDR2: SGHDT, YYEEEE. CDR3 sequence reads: CASSFPQGNSPLHF. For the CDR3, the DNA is TGTGCCAGCAGCTTCCCCCAGGGGAATTCACCCCTCCACTTT.

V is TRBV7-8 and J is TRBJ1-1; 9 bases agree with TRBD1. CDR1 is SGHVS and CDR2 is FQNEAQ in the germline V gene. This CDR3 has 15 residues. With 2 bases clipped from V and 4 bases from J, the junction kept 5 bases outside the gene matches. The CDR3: CASSLSDRGGTEAFF. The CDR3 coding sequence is TGTGCCAGCAGCTTATCTGACAGGGGGGGCACTGAAGCTTTCTTT.

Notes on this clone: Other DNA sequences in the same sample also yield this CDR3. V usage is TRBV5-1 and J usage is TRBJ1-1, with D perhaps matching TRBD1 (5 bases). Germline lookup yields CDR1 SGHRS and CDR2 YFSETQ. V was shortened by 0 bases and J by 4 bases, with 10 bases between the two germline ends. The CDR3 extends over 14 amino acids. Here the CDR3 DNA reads TGCGCCAGCAGCTTGGCATCCGGGGGCACTGAAGCTTTCTTT. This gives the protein CASSLASGGTEAFF.

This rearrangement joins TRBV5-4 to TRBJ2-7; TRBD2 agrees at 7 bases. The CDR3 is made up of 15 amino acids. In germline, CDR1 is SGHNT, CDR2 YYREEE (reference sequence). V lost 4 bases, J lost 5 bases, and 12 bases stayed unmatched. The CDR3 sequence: CASSPPGGRNHEQYF. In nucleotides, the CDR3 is TGTGCCAGCAGCCCCCCTGGCGGGAGAAACCACGAGCAGTACTTC.

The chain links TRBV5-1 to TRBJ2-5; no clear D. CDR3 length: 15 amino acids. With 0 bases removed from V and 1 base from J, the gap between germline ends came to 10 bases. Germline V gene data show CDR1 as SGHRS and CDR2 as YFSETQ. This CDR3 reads CASSLGEKFQETQYF. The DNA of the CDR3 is TGCGCCAGCAGCTTGGGGGAAAAGTTCCAAGAGACCCAGTACTTC.

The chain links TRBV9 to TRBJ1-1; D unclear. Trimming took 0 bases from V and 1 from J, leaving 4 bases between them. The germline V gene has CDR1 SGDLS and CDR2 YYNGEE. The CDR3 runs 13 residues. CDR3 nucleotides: TGTGCCAGCAGCGTAGTAAAGAACACTGAAGCTTTCTTT. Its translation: CASSVVKNTEAFF.

Written as DNA, the CDR3 is TGTGCCAGCAGCGCGGGGGGGACTAGCGGGAGGGCCCGAGAGACCCAGTACTTC. Translated: CASSAGGTSGRARETQYF. The V call is TRBV9, the J call TRBJ2-5; TRBD2 matches 16 bases. In germline, CDR1 is SGDLS, CDR2 YYNGEE. CDR3 length: 18 amino acids. V shed 3 bases and J 4 bases; nucleotides not matched to a gene: 9.